The TCR beta chain described here comes from a study of regulatory T cells in long-lasting Graves disease (dated by TCRdb to about 2021). About the investigation overall: Newly diagnosed Graves' disease patients had taken antithyroid drugs for less than 3 months. Patients with persistent Graves' disease were compared with patients with newly diagnosed Graves' disease using TCR sequencing and RNA sequencing of peripheral blood. The study was conducted in China and was registered as a clinical trial. TCR sequencing covered roughly 13 persistent and 20 newly diagnosed Graves' disease patients, some 35 samples in total.

There are 16 amino acids in the CDR3, from cysteine to phenylalanine inclusive. The retained sequence is limited to the CDR3, 48 bases, with the frame set at the first base. From a lookup of the germline V gene, CDR1 and CDR2 are MNHEY and SVGAGI. The junction shows trimming of 0 bases on V and 0 bases on J, plus 9 bases between the germline ends. In the paper's terms, the time point label means: newly diagnosed GD, antithyroid drugs for less than 3 months. For both TCR sequencing and RNA sequencing, RNA was extracted from PBMCs in TRIzol. Graves' disease was diagnosed according to American Thyroid Association guidelines. The patients came from an endocrinology department in Xi'an, China. From each patient, around 9 milliliters of peripheral blood was collected into an EDTA anticoagulant tube. Ficoll Paque Plus density gradient separation was used to isolate PBMCs, and no further T cell sorting was performed. An Agilent 2100 Bioanalyzer and agarose gel were used to check RNA quality, while a NanoDrop 2000 measured RNA concentration.

This clonotype was counted at least ten times. Which antigen it targets is not known. No base quality information exists; no much larger clone differs at one position. Points the paper makes about the study in general: Only peripheral blood was studied, because thyroid tissue, the primary lesion, was inaccessible. Sequencing and analysis were restricted to the TCR beta chain. Preferential use of TRBV28, TRBJ1-2 and TRBJ2-5 was observed in persistent disease, whereas TRBV20-1 and TRBJ2-1 were favored in newly diagnosed disease. The authors acknowledged the small sample size as a limitation that may reduce accuracy. Compared with newly diagnosed patients, patients with persistent Graves' disease had lower TCR Shannon entropy and fewer highly expanded clones, which suggests clonal expansion. Patients with persistent disease shared more public clonotypes (approximately 2,500) than newly diagnosed patients did (approximately 1,000).

Libraries were prepared through multiplex PCR. For sequencing, an Illumina HiSeq 4000 was employed. TCR beta libraries were built with iRepertoire HTBI primers and Arm-PCR amplification of CDR3 regions. Before sequencing, the PCR products underwent gel purification. The original methods were these. A total of 60 to 80 TRBV and under 15 TRBJ segments were identified across samples and were used for gene usage analysis of CDR3 amino acid clonotypes. Filtered high-quality paired reads were merged into contigs using COPE and FqMerger. BLAST was used to align contigs to IMGT TRBV, TRBD and TRBJ reference genes, and CDR3 was defined according to IMGT. Any clonotype with a frequency above 0.1% was counted as a highly expanded clone. Shannon entropy served as the measure of repertoire diversity, while the Gini coefficient captured V-J evenness. Clonotypes shared by more than one individual were considered public. The raw public reads went through TCRdb reprocessing: fastp at Q25, MiXCR clone calling, in-frame beta chains kept. Rows matching on CDR3 protein sequence are summarized as one entry with the most common DNA and genes. The V and J calls follow TCRdb's processing rather than the paper's. This sample holds a few hundred thousand distinct CDR3 sequences; around 18% were observed only once. Of the sample, 11% to 15% is held by the ten largest clones.

The data also belong to a second study, concerning T cells in Graves' hyperthyroidism and ophthalmopathy. The second source states: A patient counted as having stable Graves' hyperthyroidism if no progression to ophthalmopathy occurred over 18 months of follow-up. The hyperthyroidism patients were between 18 and 65 years old and newly diagnosed, with a disease duration of less than 2 months. Exclusion was applied to patients with uncontrolled infections, other autoimmune diseases, pregnancy or lactation. Diagnoses were established on the basis of clinical symptoms, serum thyroxine and TRAb, thyroid ultrasound, and orbital computed tomography. For the first round of RT-PCR on the TCR CDR3, the HTBI primer set was used together with the Qiagen OneStep RT-PCR kit. Most expanded thyroid clonotypes (frequency above 0.001) were also detected in blood, suggesting blood repertoires may reflect thyroid immune responses. A 13 V-J signature model separated ophthalmopathy from stable hyperthyroidism, with approximately 87% sensitivity and roughly 82% specificity in cross-validation and 80%/75% in testing. During validation, the model predicted progression to ophthalmopathy a median of around 6 months ahead of onset, with around 71% sensitivity and 72.22% specificity. TCR V-J signatures able to tell the groups apart were searched for in a discovery cohort of approximately 95 patients, of whom 40 to 45 had Graves' ophthalmopathy and around 57 had stable Graves' hyperthyroidism. Prospective prediction of ophthalmopathy was tested in an independent validation cohort of some 20 hyperthyroidism patients and 17 patients who later progressed to ophthalmopathy. The 100 or so discovery patients were divided at random into training and test sets in a 7:3 ratio. In six Graves' hyperthyroidism patients, the study also compared T-cell repertoires from thyroid tissue with T-cell repertoires from blood. After blood sampling, hyperthyroidism patients were treated with methimazole at a starting dose of 30 mg daily, and ophthalmopathy patients were treated with high-dose intravenous methylprednisolone. Libraries were constructed in a second round of multiplex PCR, after which size selection and purification were performed. Libraries were sequenced paired-end with 100 bp reads on an Illumina HiSeq2000. SOAPnuke was used to process the raw data, removing reads that contained adapters or uncalled bases, had a mean Phred below 15, or lacked an exact match to the constant primer or identifier. High-quality paired reads were merged with COPE v1.2.5, and unique nucleotide sequences were defined as clonotypes. MiTCR v1.1 was used to align the clonotypes against IMGT TRBV, TRBD and TRBJ reference segments. The analysis was restricted to V-J combinations with a frequency above 0.0001, which together covered around 99% of the repertoires. The TCS score was defined as F50 (clonal expansion) divided by E x V (chaos), with BLOSUM62-based TCRdist calculated between CDR3 peptides within each V-J. Welch's t-statistics and random forest reduced around 510 V-J features to around 14, which were used in a naive Bayes classifier (R e1071). No statistical method was used to set the sample size in advance, and investigators knew the group allocation. The paper reports TCR Vbeta CDR3 sequencing of some 140 peripheral blood samples: approximately 43 ophthalmopathy, fewer than 80 hyperthyroidism and 17 progressor patients.

This receptor was identified in a woman aged 25-40 years with Graves disease. Donor details come from another sample of the same person, matched by shared clones. This receptor chain uses TRBV6-5 and TRBJ2-4, with a weak D call of TRBD1 (5 bases match). Sample: peripheral blood mononuclear cells (PBMCs), taken at new diagnosis, from a patient treated with antithyroid drugs. The nucleotide sequence is TGTGCCAGCAGTTACTCTCAAGGGGTAGCCAAAAACATTCAGTACTTC. Its protein reads: CASSYSQGVAKNIQYF.